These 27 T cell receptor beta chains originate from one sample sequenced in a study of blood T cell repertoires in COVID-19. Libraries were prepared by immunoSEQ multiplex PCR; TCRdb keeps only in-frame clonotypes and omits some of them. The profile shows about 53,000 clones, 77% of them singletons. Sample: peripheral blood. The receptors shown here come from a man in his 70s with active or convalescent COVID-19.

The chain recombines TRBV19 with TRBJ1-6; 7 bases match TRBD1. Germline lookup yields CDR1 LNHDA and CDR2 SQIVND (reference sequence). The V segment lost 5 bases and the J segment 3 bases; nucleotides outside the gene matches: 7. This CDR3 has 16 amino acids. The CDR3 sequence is CASSVSTGSYNSPLHF. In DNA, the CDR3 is TGTGCCAGTAGTGTCTCGACAGGGAGCTATAATTCACCCCTCCACTTT.

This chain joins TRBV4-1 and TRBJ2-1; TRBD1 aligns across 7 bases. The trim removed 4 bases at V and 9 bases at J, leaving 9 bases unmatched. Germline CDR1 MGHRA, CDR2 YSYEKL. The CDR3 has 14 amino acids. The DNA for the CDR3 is TGCGCCAGCAGCCCCTCCCCGGGACAGATTGAGCAGTTCTTC. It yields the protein CASSPSPGQIEQFF.

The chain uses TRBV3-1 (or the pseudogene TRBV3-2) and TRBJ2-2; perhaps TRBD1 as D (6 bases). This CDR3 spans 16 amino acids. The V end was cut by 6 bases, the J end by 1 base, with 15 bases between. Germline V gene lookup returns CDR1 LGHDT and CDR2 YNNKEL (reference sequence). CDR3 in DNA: TGTGCCAGCAGGAGATACACACAGGGGAACACCGGGGAGCTGTTTTTT. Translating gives CASRRYTQGNTGELFF.

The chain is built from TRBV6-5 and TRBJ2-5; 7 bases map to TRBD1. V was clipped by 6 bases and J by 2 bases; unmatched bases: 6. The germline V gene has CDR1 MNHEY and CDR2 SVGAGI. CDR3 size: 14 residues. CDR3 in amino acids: CASRAGTAQETQYF. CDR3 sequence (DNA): TGTGCCAGCAGGGCCGGGACAGCTCAAGAGACCCAGTACTTC.

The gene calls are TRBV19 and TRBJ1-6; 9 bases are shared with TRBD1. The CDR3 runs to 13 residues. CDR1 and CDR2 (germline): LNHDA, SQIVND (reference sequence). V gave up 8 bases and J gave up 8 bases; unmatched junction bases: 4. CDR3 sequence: CASEGQGDSPLHF. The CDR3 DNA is TGTGCCAGTGAGGGACAGGGAGATTCACCCCTCCACTTT.

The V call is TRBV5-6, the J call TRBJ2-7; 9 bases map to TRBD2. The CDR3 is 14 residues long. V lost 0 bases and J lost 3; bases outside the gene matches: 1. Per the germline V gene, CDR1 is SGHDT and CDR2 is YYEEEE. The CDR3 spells CASSLGLADYEQYF. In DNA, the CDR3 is TGTGCCAGCAGCTTGGGACTAGCGGACTACGAGCAGTACTTC.

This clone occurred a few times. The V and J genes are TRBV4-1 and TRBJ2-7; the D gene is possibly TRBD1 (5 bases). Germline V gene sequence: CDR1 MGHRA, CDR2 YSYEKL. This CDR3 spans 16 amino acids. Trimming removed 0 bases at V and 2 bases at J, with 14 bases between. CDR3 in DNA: TGCGCCAGCAGCCAAGATGCCCAGGGATTTCCCTACGAGCAGTACTTC. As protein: CASSQDAQGFPYEQYF.

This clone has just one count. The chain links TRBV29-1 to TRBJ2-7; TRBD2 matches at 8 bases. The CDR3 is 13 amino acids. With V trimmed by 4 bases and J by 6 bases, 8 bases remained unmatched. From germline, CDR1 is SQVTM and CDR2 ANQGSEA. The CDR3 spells CSVVSGTSSEQYF. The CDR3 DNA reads TGCAGCGTTGTCTCCGGGACTAGTTCCGAGCAGTACTTC.

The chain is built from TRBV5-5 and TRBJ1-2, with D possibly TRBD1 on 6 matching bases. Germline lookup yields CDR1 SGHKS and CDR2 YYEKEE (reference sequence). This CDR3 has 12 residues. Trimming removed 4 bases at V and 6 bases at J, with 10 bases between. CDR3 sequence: CASSPRTDGYTF. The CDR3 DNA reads TGTGCCAGCAGCCCCAGGACAGATGGCTACACCTTC.

The CDR3 sequence: CSVGTGADTEAFF. CDR3 coding DNA: TGCAGCGTCGGGACAGGGGCGGACACTGAAGCTTTCTTT. This chain joins TRBV29-1 and TRBJ1-1; 10 nucleotides match TRBD1. Per the germline V gene, CDR1 is SQVTM and CDR2 is ANQGSEA. Unmatched junction bases numbered 4, after V lost 6 bases and J lost 3 bases. CDR3 length equals 13 residues.

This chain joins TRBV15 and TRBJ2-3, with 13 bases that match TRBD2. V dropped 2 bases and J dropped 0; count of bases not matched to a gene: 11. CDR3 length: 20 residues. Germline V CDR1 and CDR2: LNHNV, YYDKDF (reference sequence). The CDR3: CATSRPFYGLAGASTDTQYF. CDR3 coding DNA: TGTGCCACCAGCAGACCATTTTACGGACTAGCGGGGGCCAGCACAGATACGCAGTATTTT.

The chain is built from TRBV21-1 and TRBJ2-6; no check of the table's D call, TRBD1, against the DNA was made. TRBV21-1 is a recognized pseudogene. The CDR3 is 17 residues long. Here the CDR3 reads CASIRTGGTTGANVLTF. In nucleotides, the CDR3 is TGTGCCAGCATCCGGACAGGGGGCACAACTGGGGCCAACGTCCTGACTTTC.

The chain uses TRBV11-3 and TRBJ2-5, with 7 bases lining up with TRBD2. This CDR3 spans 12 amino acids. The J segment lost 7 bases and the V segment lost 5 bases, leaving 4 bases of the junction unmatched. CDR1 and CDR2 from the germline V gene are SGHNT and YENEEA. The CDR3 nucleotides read TGTGCCAGCAGCCCGGGGGGAGGGACCCAGTACTTC. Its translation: CASSPGGGTQYF.

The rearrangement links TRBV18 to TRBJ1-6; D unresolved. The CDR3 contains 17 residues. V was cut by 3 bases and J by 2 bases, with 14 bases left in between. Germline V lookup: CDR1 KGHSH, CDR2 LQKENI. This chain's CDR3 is CASSPLPSGAYNSPLHF. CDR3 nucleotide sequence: TGTGCCAGCTCACCCTTACCGTCGGGAGCCTATAATTCACCCCTCCACTTT.

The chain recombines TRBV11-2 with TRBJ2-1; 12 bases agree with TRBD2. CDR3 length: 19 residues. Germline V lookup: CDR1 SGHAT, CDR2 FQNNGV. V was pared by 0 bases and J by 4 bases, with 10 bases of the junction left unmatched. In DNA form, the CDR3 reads TGTGCCAGCAGCTTAGATTTGACTAGCGGGGGTCCTCCGTACAATGAGCAGTTCTTC. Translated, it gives CASSLDLTSGGPPYNEQFF. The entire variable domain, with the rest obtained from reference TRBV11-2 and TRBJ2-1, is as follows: EAGVAQSPRYKIIEKRQSVAFWCNPISGHATLYWYQQILGQGPKLLIQFQNNGVVDDSQLPKDRFSAERLKGVDSTLKIQPAKLEDSAVYLCASSLDLTSGGPPYNEQFFGPGTRLTVL.

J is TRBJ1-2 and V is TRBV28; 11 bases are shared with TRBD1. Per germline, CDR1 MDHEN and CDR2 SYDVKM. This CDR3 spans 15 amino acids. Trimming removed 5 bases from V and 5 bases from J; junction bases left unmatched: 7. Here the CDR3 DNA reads TGTGCCAGCAGTCTAGGACAGGGGGCAGGTTATGGCTACACCTTC. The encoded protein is CASSLGQGAGYGYTF.

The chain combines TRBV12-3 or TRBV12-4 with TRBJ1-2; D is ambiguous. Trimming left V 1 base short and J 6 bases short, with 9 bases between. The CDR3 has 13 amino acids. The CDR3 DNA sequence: TGTGCCAGCAGTTTAGGGGGTAGCGATGGCTACACCTTC. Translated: CASSLGGSDGYTF.

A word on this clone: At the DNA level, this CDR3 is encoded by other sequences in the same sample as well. DNA of the CDR3: TGCGCCAGCAGCTTCAGGGATAACTATGGCTACACCTTC. This gives the protein CASSFRDNYGYTF. The chain is built from TRBV5-1 and TRBJ1-2; weak D call: TRBD1 (5 bases). The CDR3 loop spans 13 amino acids. V was pared by 2 bases and J by 1 base, with 6 bases between. Germline V gene data show CDR1 as SGHRS and CDR2 as YFSETQ.

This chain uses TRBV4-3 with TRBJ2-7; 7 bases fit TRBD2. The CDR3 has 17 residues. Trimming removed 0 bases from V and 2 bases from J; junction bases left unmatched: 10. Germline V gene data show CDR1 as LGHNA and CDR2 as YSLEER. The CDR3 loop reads CASSQDLGGGRAYEQYF. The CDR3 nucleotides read TGCGCCAGCAGCCAAGATTTGGGCGGGGGAAGAGCCTACGAGCAGTACTTC.

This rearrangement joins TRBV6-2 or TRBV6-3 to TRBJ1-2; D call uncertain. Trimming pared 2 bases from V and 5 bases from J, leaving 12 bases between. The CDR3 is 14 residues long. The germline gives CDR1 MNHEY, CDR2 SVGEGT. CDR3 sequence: CASSYMRDGYGYTF. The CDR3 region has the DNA TGTGCCAGCAGTTACATGAGGGATGGGTATGGCTACACCTTC.

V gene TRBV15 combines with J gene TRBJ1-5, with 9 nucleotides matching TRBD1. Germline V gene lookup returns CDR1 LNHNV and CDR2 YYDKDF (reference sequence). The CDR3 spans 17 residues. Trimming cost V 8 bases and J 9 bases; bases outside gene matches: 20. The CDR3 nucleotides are TGTGCCACCGAGGAAGCCTTAACCCGACAGGGGGGGTGGCCCCAGCATTTT. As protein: CATEEALTRQGGWPQHF.

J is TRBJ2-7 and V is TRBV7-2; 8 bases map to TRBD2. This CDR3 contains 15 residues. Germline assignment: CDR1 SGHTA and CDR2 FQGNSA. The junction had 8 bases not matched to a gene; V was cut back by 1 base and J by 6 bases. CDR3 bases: TGTGCCAGCAGCTTAGAACATCGGCTAGCGGGCGAGCAGTACTTC. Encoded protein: CASSLEHRLAGEQYF. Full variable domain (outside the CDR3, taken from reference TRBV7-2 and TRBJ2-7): GAGVSQSPSNKVTEKGKDVELRCDPISGHTALYWYRQSLGQGLEFLIYFQGNSAPDKSGLPSDRFSAERTGGSVSTLTIQRTQQEDSAVYLCASSLEHRLAGEQYFGPGTRLTVT.

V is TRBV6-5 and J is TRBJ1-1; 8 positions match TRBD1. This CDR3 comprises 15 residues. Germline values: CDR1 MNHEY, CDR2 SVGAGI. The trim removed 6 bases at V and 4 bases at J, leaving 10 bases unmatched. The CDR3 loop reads CASSRHGQGGTEAFF. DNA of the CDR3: TGTGCCAGCAGCCGACACGGACAGGGTGGCACTGAAGCTTTCTTT.

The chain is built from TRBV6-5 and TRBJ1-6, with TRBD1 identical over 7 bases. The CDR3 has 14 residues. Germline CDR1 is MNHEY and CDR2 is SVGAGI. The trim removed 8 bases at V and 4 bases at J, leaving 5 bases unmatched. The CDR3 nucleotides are TGTGCCAGCGAGTGGGACAGTTATAATTCACCCCTCCACTTT. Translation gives CASEWDSYNSPLHF.

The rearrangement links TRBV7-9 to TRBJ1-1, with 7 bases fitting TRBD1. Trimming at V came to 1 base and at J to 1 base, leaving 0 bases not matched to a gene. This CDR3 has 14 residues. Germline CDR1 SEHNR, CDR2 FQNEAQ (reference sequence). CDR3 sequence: CASSLGQGNTEAFF. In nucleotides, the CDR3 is TGTGCCAGCAGCTTAGGACAGGGGAACACTGAAGCTTTCTTT.

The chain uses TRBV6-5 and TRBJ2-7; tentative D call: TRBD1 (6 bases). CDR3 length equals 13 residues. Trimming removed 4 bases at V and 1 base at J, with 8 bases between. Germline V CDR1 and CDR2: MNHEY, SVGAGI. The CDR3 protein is CASSLGHSYEQYF. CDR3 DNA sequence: TGTGCCAGCAGTTTGGGACATTCCTACGAGCAGTACTTC.

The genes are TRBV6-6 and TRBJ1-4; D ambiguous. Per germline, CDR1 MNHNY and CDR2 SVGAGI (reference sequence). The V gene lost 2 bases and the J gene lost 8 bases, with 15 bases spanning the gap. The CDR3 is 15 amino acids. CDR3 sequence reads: CASSYVNPMEEKLFF. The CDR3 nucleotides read TGTGCCAGCAGTTACGTAAATCCCATGGAGGAAAAACTGTTTTTT.